This is a list of T cell receptor beta chains from one sample in a study of CD8+ T cells in alopecia areata. Only in-frame clones appear in the TCRdb table, and some are missing; sequencing was by immunoSEQ multiplex PCR. The table has 150,000 or so clones, about 49% seen once. Sequences were derived from CD8+ T cells sorted from blood, sampled at week 0. These receptors came from a human donor with alopecia areata. CDR3s include the opening cysteine and the closing phenylalanine or tryptophan. A D gene is named only where the DNA matches it firmly. Only part of the rows carry a size: once, few, many, or a class if the clone is expanded.

abundance	d_gene	v_gene	j_gene	CDR3nt	CDR3aa
.	.	TRBV9	TRBJ1-1	TGTGCCAGCAGCGTAGCAGATGGGGTGGGGGTTGGCGCTGAAGCTTTCTTT	CASSVADGVGVGAEAFF
.	.	TRBV30	TRBJ2-7	TGTGCCTGGAGCAGGGTTACCTACGAGCAGTACTTC	CAWSRVTYEQYF
.	.	TRBV29-1	TRBJ2-2	TGCAGCGTTGTTTCGGGGTCCGGGGAGCTGTTTTTT	CSVVSGSGELFF
few	.	TRBV4-3	TRBJ2-2	TGCGCCAGCAGCCAAGTTATCGATTCCCCCGGGGAGCTGTTTTTT	CASSQVIDSPGELFF
.	.	TRBV29-1	TRBJ1-1	TGCAGCGTCCCCTCGAGCAGGGTTAGGACTGAAGCTTTCTTT	CSVPSSRVRTEAFF
.	.	TRBV13	TRBJ2-2	TGTGCCAGCAGGGACAGTCCCGGGGAGCTGTTTTTT	CASRDSPGELFF
once	.	TRBV2	TRBJ2-1	TGTGCCAGCAGTGCGCGGCAGGGGCTGGACAATGAGCAGTTCTTC	CASSARQGLDNEQFF
.	TRBD1	TRBV7-9	TRBJ1-2	TGTGCCAGCAGACCTACATTCCGGGACAGGGATGGCTACACCTTC	CASRPTFRDRDGYTF
.	.	TRBV4-1	TRBJ2-1	TGCGCCAGCAGCCAAGTTGGGCTCCACCCTAACAATGAGCAGTTCTTC	CASSQVGLHPNNEQFF
few	TRBD1	TRBV29-1	TRBJ2-7	TGCAGCGTTGAAGACTACGGGACAGACTACGAGCAGTACTTC	CSVEDYGTDYEQYF
few	TRBD1	TRBV29-1	TRBJ2-1	TGCAGCGTTGAAAGGGGGCATAGCAGGAATGAGCAGTTCTTC	CSVERGHSRNEQFF
few	.	TRBV13	TRBJ2-7	TGTGCCAGCAGCCCCTCCGGGCAGGGACTGGACGAGCAGTACTTC	CASSPSGQGLDEQYF
few	TRBD2	TRBV18	TRBJ2-1	TGTGCCAGCTCTAAACCCAAGGCTAGCGGGGTGGACAATGAGCAGTTCTTC	CASSKPKASGVDNEQFF
.	.	TRBV13	TRBJ2-1	TGTGCCAGCAACGAAAGGGGGGTCCGTCCCCGGCACAATGAGCAGTTCTTC	CASNERGVRPRHNEQFF
few	.	TRBV6-1	TRBJ1-5	TGTGCCAGCAGTGTAGGGTATAGCAATCAGCCCCAGCATTTT	CASSVGYSNQPQHF
few	TRBD1	TRBV10-3	TRBJ2-3	TGTGCCATCAGTGATGCAGGGGGCGAACCCACAGATACGCAGTATTTT	CAISDAGGEPTDTQYF
.	TRBD2	TRBV4-1	TRBJ2-7	TGCGCCAGCAGCCAAGAGCGGGGGTCCTCCTACGAGCAGTACTTC	CASSQERGSSYEQYF
.	.	TRBV5-1	TRBJ1-1	TGCGCCAGCAGCTTGGGACGGCTGAACACTGAAGCTTTCTTT	CASSLGRLNTEAFF